What follows are 10 T cell receptor beta chains derived from one specimen sequenced in a study of T-cell reconstitution after alpha-beta-depleted transplantation in children. It was with unique molecular identifiers that the TCRbeta library was prepared. Via MiXCR, TCRdb re-called the PCR reads, giving one row per CDR3 protein. The sample records 450,000 to 600,000 distinct CDR3 sequences, over 10% being singletons. Sequenced here: PBMCs, mostly from graft donor cells, sampled 360 days after TCRalphabeta/CD19-depleted stem cell transplant. These receptors originate from a male patient younger than 18 who had a stem cell transplant for acute myeloid leukemia, so the T cells may come from the graft donor.

This chain joins TRBV30 and TRBJ2-5; D may be TRBD1 (6 bases). Germline-derived CDR1 and CDR2 are GTSNPN and SVGIG (reference sequence). The germline V and J ends were trimmed by 2 bases and 5 bases, with 18 bases remaining between them. The CDR3 length is 15 residues. In nucleotides, the CDR3 is TGTGCCTGGAGTATGGCGCGACCTCAGGGGGAGACCCAGTACTTC. It is translated as CAWSMARPQGETQYF.

The genes are TRBV14 and TRBJ2-2; D remains unclear. With 0 bases removed from V and 3 bases from J, the gap between germline ends came to 17 bases. CDR1 is SGHDN and CDR2 is FVKESK in the germline V gene. The CDR3 spans 18 residues. The CDR3 sequence is CASSQDHSWGSDTGELFF. The CDR3 DNA sequence: TGTGCCAGCAGCCAAGATCATAGCTGGGGAAGTGACACCGGGGAGCTGTTTTTT. The complete variable domain, with remaining parts taken from reference TRBV14 and TRBJ2-2, reads EAGVTQFPSHSVIEKGQTVTLRCDPISGHDNLYWYRRVMGKEIKFLLHFVKESKQDESGMPNNRFLAERTGGTYSTLKVQPAELEDSGVYFCASSQDHSWGSDTGELFFGEGSRLTVL.

The chain uses TRBV29-1 and TRBJ2-2; TRBD2 might be the D (6 bases). The CDR3 spans 17 residues. V dropped 2 bases and J dropped 5 bases, with 21 bases sitting between them. Germline lookup yields CDR1 SQVTM and CDR2 ANQGSEA. The CDR3 loop is CSVEMVRRGMGTGELFF. The CDR3 nucleotides are TGCAGCGTTGAAATGGTCCGGAGGGGTATGGGGACCGGGGAGCTGTTTTTT.

This clonotype was observed at least ten times. The CDR3 sequence is CASTRTKSTDTQYF. Here the CDR3 DNA reads TGTGCCAGCACCAGGACTAAAAGCACAGATACGCAGTATTTT. The chain joins TRBV21-1 to TRBJ2-3; the tabulated D call, TRBD2, remains unverified against the DNA. TRBV21-1 is a known pseudogene. This CDR3 region has 14 residues.

This sequence joins TRBV5-1 and TRBJ2-1; 15 bases line up with TRBD2. The CDR3 runs to 15 residues. From germline, CDR1 is SGHRS and CDR2 YFSETQ. V lost 6 bases, J lost 8 bases, and 6 bases stayed unmatched. In DNA form, the CDR3 reads TGCGCCAGCACCGGGACTAGCGGGAGGTGGGATGAGCAGTTCTTC. It is translated as CASTGTSGRWDEQFF.

There are many counts of this clonotype. The V call is TRBV7-6, the J call TRBJ2-1; D is unresolved. Trimming cost V 3 bases and J 4 bases, with 4 bases left between them. CDR1 is SGHVS, CDR2 FNYEAQ, per germline. There are 12 residues in the CDR3. The CDR3 region is CASSFRYNEQFF. DNA for the CDR3: TGTGCCAGCAGCTTCCGATACAATGAGCAGTTCTTC.

This clonotype was detected a few times. V usage is TRBV10-3 and J usage is TRBJ2-3, with a tentative D call TRBD1 (6 bases). The CDR3 extends over 18 amino acids. In germline, CDR1 is ENHRY, CDR2 SYGVKD. The V and J ends lost 4 bases and 3 bases respectively, with 23 bases between them. The CDR3 coding sequence is TGTGCCATCAGTGGGGGCCCAAGCCAGCCGCAGGGGACAGATACGCAGTATTTT. It is translated as CAISGGPSQPQGTDTQYF.

This clonotype has a handful of counts. The V call is TRBV29-1, the J call TRBJ1-1; 9 bases agree with TRBD1. The germline V gene encodes CDR1 SQVTM and CDR2 ANQGSEA. After removal of 4 bases from V and 7 bases from J, the junction contained 7 bases not matched to a gene. This CDR3 is built from 13 residues. CDR3 DNA: TGCAGCGTTGGGGGTTCGGGACAGGGTGAAGCTTTCTTT. Its protein is CSVGGSGQGEAFF. Combining the CDR3 with reference TRBV29-1 and TRBJ1-1 gives the whole variable domain SAVISQKPSRDICQRGTSLTIQCQVDSQVTMMFWYRQQPGQSLTLIATANQGSEATYESGFVIDKFPISRPNLTFSTLTVSNMSPEDSSIYLCSVGGSGQGEAFFGQGTRLTVV.

A remark on this clonotype: A much larger clone differs by one base, so this may be a read error. The chain links TRBV24-1 to TRBJ2-7, with 10 bases fitting TRBD1. The CDR3 loop spans 18 amino acids. Germline-derived CDR1 and CDR2 are KGHDR and SFDVKD. This CDR3 reads CATTDSPGQGSKGHEQYF. Here the CDR3 DNA reads TGTGCCACCACTGATTCCCCGGGACAGGGGTCTAAAGGCCACGAGCAGTACTTC.

This clonotype was recorded at least ten times. The chain couples TRBV10-3 to TRBJ2-1; TRBD1 aligns across 10 bases. The germline gives CDR1 ENHRY, CDR2 SYGVKD. The trim removed 5 bases at V and 2 bases at J, leaving 3 bases unmatched. The CDR3 sequence is 15 residues long. The CDR3: CAISLTGGPYNEQFF. The CDR3 DNA reads as TGTGCCATCAGTCTGACAGGGGGCCCCTACAATGAGCAGTTCTTC.